These T cell receptor beta chains were read from a single sample in a study of cytomegalovirus exposure and HLA in healthy donors. Generated by immunoSEQ multiplex PCR, the TCRdb table keeps only in-frame clones and is missing some. The sample has about 150,000 clones; approximately 85% are singletons. The sequencing input was PBMCs. All receptors derive from a woman in her forties or fifties in good health and CMV-seropositive. CDR3s leave out the opening cysteine and the closing phenylalanine or tryptophan.

>TRBV2
ASSEGRQETQY
>TRBV13
ASSDSGEGSYEQY
>TRBV5-5
ASKTGQSSYNEQF
>TRBV6-6
ATRSEGVTDTQY
>TRBV11-2
ASSWTGTGDYEQY
>TRBV5-4
ASSSGGQINSPLH
>TRBV7-8
ASKGGASSYEQY
>TRBV4-1
ASSPTWTAETQY
>TRBV19
ASRLGGRETQY
>TRBV6-5
ASSYGTYNEQF
>TRBV7-2
ASSFGAGTDTQY
>TRBV20-1
SAGPDYEQY
>TRBV29-1
SVGQGFNQPQH
>TRBV20-1
SARRRNEQF
>TRBV7-3
ASSLISQETQY
>TRBV4-3
ASSQELEAYEQY
>TRBV7-2
ASSFGTDTQY
>TRBV6-5
ASSYDSYNEQF
>TRBV4-1
ASSQRGLTAF
>TRBV12-5
ASGLKFGRVGGYT
>TRBV28
ASRRLTALYEQY
>TRBV19
ASTRTGRSANYGYT
>TRBV6-6
ASSRQGDFDGYT
>TRBV5-1
ASSPTGPNTGELF
>TRBV5-6
ASSMGQGDGTEAF
>TRBV7-9
ASSFPGQGYNEQF
>TRBV7-7
ASSLTLEGGVETQY
>TRBV4-1
ASSQPLYPFSYNEQF
>TRBV27
ASSLRLSQRNYNEQF